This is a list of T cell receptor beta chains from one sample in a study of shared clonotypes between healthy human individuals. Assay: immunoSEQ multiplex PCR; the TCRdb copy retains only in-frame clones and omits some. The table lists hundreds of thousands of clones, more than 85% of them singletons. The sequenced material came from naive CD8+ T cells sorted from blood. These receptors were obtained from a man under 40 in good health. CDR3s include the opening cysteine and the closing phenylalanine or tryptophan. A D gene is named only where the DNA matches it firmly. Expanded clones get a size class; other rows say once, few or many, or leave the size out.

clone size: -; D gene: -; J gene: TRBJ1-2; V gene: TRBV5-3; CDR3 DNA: TGTGCCAGAAGCTTGGAACAGGGAGCCAGTGGCTACACCTTC; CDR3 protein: CARSLEQGASGYTF
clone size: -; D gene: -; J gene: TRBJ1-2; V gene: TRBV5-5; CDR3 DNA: TGTGCCAGCACCGTCGGGACGGGCGGCTACACCTTC; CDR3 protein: CASTVGTGGYTF
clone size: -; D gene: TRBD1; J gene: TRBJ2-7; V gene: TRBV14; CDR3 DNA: TGTGCCAGCAGCCTTACAAGCGACAGGGGTGTAGACGAGCAGTACTTC; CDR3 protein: CASSLTSDRGVDEQYF
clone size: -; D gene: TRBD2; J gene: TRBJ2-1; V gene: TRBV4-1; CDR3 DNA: TGCGCCAGCAGCCAAGATAAGGCTAGCGGGGACTACAATGAGCAGTTCTTC; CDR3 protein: CASSQDKASGDYNEQFF
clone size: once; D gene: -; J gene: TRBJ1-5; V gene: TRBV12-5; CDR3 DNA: TGTGCTAGTGGTTTAGGTGGGAGCAATCAGCCCCAGCATTTT; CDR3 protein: CASGLGGSNQPQHF
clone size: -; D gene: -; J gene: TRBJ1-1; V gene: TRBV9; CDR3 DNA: TGTGCCAGCAGCGTAGGTTTATCTGGGTCTGAAGCTTTCTTT; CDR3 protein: CASSVGLSGSEAFF
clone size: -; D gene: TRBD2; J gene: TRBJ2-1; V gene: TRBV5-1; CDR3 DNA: TGCGCCAGCAGCTTGGGGCTAGCGGGGGACTCCTACAATGAGCAGTTCTTC; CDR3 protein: CASSLGLAGDSYNEQFF
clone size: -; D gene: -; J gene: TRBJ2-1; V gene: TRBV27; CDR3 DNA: TGTGCCAGCAGCCCGGGGGCGCAGATCAATGAGCAGTTCTTC; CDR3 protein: CASSPGAQINEQFF
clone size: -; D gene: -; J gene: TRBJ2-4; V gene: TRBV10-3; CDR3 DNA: TGTGCCATCAGGGCAGGGTCGGAAAACATTCAGTACTTC; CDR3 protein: CAIRAGSENIQYF
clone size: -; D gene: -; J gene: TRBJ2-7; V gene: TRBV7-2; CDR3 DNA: TGTGCCAGCAGCTTTGGGGGCCTCTACGAGCAGTACTTC; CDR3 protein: CASSFGGLYEQYF
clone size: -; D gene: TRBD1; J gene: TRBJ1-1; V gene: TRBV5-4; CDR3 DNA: TGTGCCAGCAGCTTGTTAGGGACAGGGGGCCGTGACGCTTTCTTT; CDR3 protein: CASSLLGTGGRDAFF
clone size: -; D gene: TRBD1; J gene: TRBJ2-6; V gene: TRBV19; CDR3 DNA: TGTGCCAGCCAAGAGGGGACAGGGGGCTCTGGGGCCAACGTCCTGACTTTC; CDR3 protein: CASQEGTGGSGANVLTF
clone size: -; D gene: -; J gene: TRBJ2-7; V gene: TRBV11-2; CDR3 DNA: TGTGCCAGCAGCTTAAACCTAGGGGCCTACGAGCAGTACTTC; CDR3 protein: CASSLNLGAYEQYF
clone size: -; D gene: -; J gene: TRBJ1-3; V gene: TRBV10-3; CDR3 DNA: TGTGCCATCAGGGCCTCCGGGGACTCTGGAAACACCATATATTTT; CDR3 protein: CAIRASGDSGNTIYF
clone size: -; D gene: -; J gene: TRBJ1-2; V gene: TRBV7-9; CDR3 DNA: TGTGCCAGCAGCCCCGGGGGGGGACGGGGAGGTTCGGATGGCTACACCTTC; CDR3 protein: CASSPGGGRGGSDGYTF
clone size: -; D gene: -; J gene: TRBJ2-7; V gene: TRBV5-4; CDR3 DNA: TGTGCCAGCAGCCCCACGGGGGAGCCCTACGAGCAGTACTTC; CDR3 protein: CASSPTGEPYEQYF
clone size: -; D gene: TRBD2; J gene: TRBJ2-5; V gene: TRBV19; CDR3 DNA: TGTGCCAGCGCCGGGACTAGCATAGAGACCCAGTACTTC; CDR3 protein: CASAGTSIETQYF
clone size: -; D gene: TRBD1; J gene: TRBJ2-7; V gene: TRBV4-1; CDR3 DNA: TGCGCCAGCAGCCAAGTGGGAAGGACAGGGGGTGTCTACGAGCAGTACTTC; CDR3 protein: CASSQVGRTGGVYEQYF
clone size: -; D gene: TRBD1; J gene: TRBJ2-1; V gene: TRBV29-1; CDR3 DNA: TGCAGCGGGGGGCGACAGGGTAACTACAATGAGCAGTTCTTC; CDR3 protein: CSGGRQGNYNEQFF
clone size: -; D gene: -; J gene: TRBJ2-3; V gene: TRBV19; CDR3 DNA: TGTGCCAGTAGGGACCTGGAGCCTTGGGGCACAGATACGCAGTATTTT; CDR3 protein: CASRDLEPWGTDTQYF
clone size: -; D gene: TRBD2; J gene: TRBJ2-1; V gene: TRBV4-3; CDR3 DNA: TGCGCCAGCAGCCAACCCAGTGGGACTAGCGGGAGTAAGGATGAGCAGTTCTTC; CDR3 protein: CASSQPSGTSGSKDEQFF
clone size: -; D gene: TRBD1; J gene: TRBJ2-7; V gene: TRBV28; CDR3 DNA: TGTGCCAGCAGGGAGCTGGGGACAGGGTACCACGAGCAGTACTTC; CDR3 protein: CASRELGTGYHEQYF
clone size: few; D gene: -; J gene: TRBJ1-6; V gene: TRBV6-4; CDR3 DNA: TGTGCCAGCAGTGAGGACAGTCATTCACCCCTCCACTTT; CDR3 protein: CASSEDSHSPLHF
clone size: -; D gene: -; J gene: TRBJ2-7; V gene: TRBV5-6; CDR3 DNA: TGTGCCAGCAGCTTGGTAGCAGTTCTTAACTACGAGCAGTACTTC; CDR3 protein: CASSLVAVLNYEQYF
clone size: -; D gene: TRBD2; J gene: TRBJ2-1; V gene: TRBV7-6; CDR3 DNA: TGTGCCAGCAGCTTACTAGGGACTAGCGGGCGGAAGCAGTTCTTC; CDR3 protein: CASSLLGTSGRKQFF
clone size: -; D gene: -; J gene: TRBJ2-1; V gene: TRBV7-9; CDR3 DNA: TGTGCCAGCAGCACCGGCGGGGATGAGCAGTTCTTC; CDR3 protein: CASSTGGDEQFF
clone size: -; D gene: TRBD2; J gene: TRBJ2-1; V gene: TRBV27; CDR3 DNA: TGTGCCAGCGCAACCTCAGGCGGGAGGGCATCTGAGCAGTTCTTC; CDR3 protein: CASATSGGRASEQFF
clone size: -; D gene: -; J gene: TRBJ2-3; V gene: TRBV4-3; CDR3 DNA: TGCGCCAGCAGCCAAGACCCCCCAGATACGCAGTATTTT; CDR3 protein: CASSQDPPDTQYF
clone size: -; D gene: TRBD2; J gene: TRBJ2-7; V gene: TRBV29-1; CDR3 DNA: TGCAGCGTTGTGGGGCTTGTTCTAGCGGGAGGGCCCTACGAGCAGTACTTC; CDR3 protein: CSVVGLVLAGGPYEQYF
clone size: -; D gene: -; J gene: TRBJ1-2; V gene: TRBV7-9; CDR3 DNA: TGTGCCAGCAGCCTACCACGCGAGAACGGCTACACCTTC; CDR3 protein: CASSLPRENGYTF
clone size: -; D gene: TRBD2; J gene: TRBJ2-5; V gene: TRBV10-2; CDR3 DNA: TGCGCCAGCAGACTAGCGGGAGAAGAGACCCAGTACTTC; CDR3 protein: CASRLAGEETQYF
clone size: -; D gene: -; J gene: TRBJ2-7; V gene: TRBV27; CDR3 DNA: TGTGCCAGCAGTTTCGGTAAACAGGGCTACGAGCAGTACTTC; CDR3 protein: CASSFGKQGYEQYF
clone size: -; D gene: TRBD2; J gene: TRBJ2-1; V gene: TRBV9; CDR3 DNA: TGTGCCAGCAGCGTAACTAGCGGGGGGTACAATGAGCAGTTCTTC; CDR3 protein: CASSVTSGGYNEQFF
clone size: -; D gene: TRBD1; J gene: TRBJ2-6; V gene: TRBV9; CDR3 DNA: TGTGCCAGCAGCAGGCCGGGACAGGCCTCTTCTGGGGCCAACGTCCTGACTTTC; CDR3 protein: CASSRPGQASSGANVLTF
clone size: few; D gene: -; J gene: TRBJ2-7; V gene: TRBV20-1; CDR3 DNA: TGCAGTGCTAGCGACCACGAGCAGTACTTC; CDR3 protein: CSASDHEQYF
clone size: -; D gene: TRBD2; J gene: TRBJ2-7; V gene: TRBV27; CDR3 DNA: TGTGCCAGCAGTCTAGCGGGAGCCTCCCACTACGAGCAGTACTTC; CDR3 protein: CASSLAGASHYEQYF